This TCR beta chain was sequenced during a study of cytomegalovirus exposure and HLA in healthy donors. Details on this clone: As yet, its antigen is unknown. Its ends do not fully match the called genes, so a read error is possible.

The PCR had 60 Vbeta and 13 Jbeta primers. This table comes from immunoSEQ multiplex PCR, and its TCRdb copy is limited to in-frame clones, with some not included. This repertoire shows some 120,000 clones, approximately 80% found once; its top ten account for around 3%. Study-wide findings and caveats: Reportedly, a later analysis found an Asian-associated ancestry cluster had fewer N-insertions than the approximately 670-donor mean. Earlier analysis yielded a pattern in which most TCR beta V segments were productive about 90% or about 30% of the time. A later analysis reported that several of the most significant clusters appeared to be linked to common viral pathogens, among them Epstein-Barr virus.

The V gene's germline CDR1 is SEHNR and CDR2 FQNEAQ (reference sequence). The CDR3 loop spans 13 amino acids. The specimen was PBMCs. The receptor's source is a woman in her late teens or twenties in good health and CMV-seropositive. The V gene is TRBV7-9, the J gene TRBJ2-7; D is unclear. CDR3 sequence (DNA): TGTTCCAGCAGCTTAGTTCCCGGGTCCGAGCAGTACTTC. Protein product: CSSSLVPGSEQYF.